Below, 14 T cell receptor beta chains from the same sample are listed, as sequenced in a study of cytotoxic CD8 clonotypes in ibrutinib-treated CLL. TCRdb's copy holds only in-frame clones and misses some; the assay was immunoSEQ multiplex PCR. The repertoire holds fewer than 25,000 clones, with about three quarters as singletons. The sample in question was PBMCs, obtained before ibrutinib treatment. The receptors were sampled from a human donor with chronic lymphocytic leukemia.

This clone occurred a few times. CDR3 amino acids: CASGNSPLHF. The CDR3 bases are TGTGCCAGCGGAAATTCACCCCTCCACTTT. The V call is TRBV2, the J call TRBJ1-6, with D hard to call. The CDR3 is 10 residues long. V was pared by 8 bases and J by 7 bases, with 3 bases between. CDR1 and CDR2 from the germline V gene are SNHLY and FYNNEI.

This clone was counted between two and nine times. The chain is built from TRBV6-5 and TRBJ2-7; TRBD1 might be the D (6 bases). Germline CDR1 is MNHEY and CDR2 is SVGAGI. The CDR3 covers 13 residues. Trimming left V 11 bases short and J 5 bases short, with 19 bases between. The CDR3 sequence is CARMYGGIHEQYF. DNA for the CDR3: TGTGCCCGCATGTATGGGGGCATACACGAGCAGTACTTC.

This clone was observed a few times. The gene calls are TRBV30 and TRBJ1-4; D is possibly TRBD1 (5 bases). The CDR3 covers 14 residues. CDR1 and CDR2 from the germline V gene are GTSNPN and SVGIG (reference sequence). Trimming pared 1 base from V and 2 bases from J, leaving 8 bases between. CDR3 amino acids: CAWSGGITNEKLFF. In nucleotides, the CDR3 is TGTGCCTGGAGTGGGGGGATTACTAATGAAAAACTGTTTTTT.

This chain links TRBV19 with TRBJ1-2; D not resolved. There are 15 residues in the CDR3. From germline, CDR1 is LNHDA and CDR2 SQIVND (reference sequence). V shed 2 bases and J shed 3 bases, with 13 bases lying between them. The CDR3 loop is CASSILGRPDYGYTF. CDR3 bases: TGTGCCAGTAGTATATTGGGGAGGCCGGACTATGGCTACACCTTC.

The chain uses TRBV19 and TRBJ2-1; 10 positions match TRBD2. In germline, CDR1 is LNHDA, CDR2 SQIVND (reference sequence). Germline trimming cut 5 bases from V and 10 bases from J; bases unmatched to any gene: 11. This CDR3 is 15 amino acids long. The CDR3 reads CASSGASGRTGEQFF. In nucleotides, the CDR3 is TGTGCCAGTAGTGGGGCTAGCGGGAGAACGGGAGAGCAGTTCTTC.

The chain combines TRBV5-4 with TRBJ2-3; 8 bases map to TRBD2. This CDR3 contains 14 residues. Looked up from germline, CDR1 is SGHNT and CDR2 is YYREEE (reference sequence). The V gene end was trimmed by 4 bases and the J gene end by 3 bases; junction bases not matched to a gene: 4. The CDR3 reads CASSTRGGTDTQYF. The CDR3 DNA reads TGTGCCAGCAGCACCCGGGGGGGGACAGATACGCAGTATTTT.

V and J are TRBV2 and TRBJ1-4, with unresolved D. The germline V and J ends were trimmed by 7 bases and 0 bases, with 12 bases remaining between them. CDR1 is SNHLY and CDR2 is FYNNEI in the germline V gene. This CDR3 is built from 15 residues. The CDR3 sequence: CASNRNEATNEKLFF. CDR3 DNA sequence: TGTGCCAGCAATAGGAACGAGGCAACTAATGAAAAACTGTTTTTT.

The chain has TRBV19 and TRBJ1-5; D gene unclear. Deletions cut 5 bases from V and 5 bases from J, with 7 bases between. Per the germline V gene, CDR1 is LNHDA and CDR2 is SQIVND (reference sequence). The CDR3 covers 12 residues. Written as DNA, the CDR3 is TGTGCCAGTAGTTCCTTTTATCAGCCCCAGCATTTT. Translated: CASSSFYQPQHF.

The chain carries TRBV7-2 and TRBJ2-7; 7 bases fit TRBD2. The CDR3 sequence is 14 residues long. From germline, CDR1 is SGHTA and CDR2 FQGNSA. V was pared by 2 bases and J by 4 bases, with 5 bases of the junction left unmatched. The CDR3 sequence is CASSLSPSGYEQYF. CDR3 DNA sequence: TGTGCCAGCAGCTTATCCCCTAGCGGTTACGAGCAGTACTTC.

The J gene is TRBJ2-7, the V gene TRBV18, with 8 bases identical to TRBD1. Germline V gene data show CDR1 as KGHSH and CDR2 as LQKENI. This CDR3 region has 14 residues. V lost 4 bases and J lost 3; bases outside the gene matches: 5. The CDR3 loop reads CASSRGQGVYEQYF. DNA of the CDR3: TGTGCCAGCTCACGCGGACAGGGAGTCTACGAGCAGTACTTC.

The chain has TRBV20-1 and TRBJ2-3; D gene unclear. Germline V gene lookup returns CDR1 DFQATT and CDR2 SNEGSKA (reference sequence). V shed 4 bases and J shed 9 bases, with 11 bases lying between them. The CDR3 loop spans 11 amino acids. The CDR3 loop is CSATMAYTQYF. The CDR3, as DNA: TGCAGTGCTACAATGGCATACACGCAGTATTTT.

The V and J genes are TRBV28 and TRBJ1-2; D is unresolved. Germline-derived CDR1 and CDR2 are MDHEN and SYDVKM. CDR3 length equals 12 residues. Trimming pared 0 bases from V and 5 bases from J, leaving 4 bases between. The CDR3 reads CASSLWGYGYTF. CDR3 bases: TGTGCCAGCAGTTTATGGGGTTATGGCTACACCTTC.

In DNA, the CDR3 is TGTGCCAGCAGCAAAAAGGCTAGCGGGAGGCACACAGATACGCAGTATTTT. This encodes CASSKKASGRHTDTQYF. The chain employs TRBV21-1 and TRBJ2-3; TRBD2, the table's D call, was not compared with the DNA. TRBV21-1 is flagged as a pseudogene. This CDR3 spans 17 amino acids.

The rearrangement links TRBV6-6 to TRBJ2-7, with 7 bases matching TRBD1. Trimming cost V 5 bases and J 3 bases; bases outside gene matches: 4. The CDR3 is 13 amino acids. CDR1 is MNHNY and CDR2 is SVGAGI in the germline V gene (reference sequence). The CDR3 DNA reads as TGTGCCAGCAGTAGAACAGGGGTCTACGAGCAGTACTTC. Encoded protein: CASSRTGVYEQYF.